This TCR beta chain comes out of a study of graft-versus-host responses after intestinal transplantation. The assay was immunoSEQ multiplex PCR, and TCRdb's table has in-frame clones only and misses some. Of around 97,000 clones listed, 93% are singletons. In its sample, this clone was seen a few times. The antigen is undetermined. Other DNA sequences of this sample code for an identical CDR3. The sequenced sample was unstimulated CD8+ T cells sorted from spleen or lymph node cells, obtained before intestinal transplant. The sequence derives from a human donor who received an intestinal transplant.

The CDR3 here is CASSYGGNTEAFF. CDR3 in DNA: TGTGCCAGCAGTTACGGGGGGAACACTGAAGCTTTCTTT. J is TRBJ1-1 and V is TRBV6-5; D might be TRBD1 (5 bases). This CDR3 has 13 residues. Germline CDR1 is MNHEY and CDR2 is SVGAGI. Between the trimmed V and J ends, which lost 2 bases and 1 base, there was a span of 5 bases.